This T cell receptor beta chain originates from a study of human versus mouse CDR3 diversity and MHC coevolution. The wider study: Valid reads per sample ranged from roughly 5.5 x 10^6 to 1.8 x 10^7.

Concerning this clone itself: Its cognate antigen is unknown.

Naive CD4 T cells were sorted as CD45RO-negative, CD62L-positive. V was trimmed by 5 bases and J by 5 bases, leaving 15 bases between them. Germline CDR1 reads KGHSH; CDR2 reads LQKENI. This CDR3 has 15 amino acids. Study-wide findings and caveats: By iCHAO1, human TCR beta clonotypes numbered approximately 1.6 million, the most. Human CDR3s averaged more deletions and insertions than mouse CDR3s.

TCRdb's copy holds only in-frame clones and misses some; the assay was immunoSEQ multiplex PCR. The data show about 81,000 clones, roughly 95% seen once. Sequenced material: naive CD4+ T cells from blood. Noted subset: CD45RO-negative CD62L-positive naive CD4 T cells. This sequence was found in a person between 25 and 75 years old in good health. V usage is TRBV18 and J usage is TRBJ1-4; a possible D gene is TRBD1 (5 bases). The CDR3 DNA reads as TGTGCCAGCTCATCGGACACCGGGTGGAATGAAAAACTGTTTTTT. Protein sequence: CASSSDTGWNEKLFF.